Each of the 25 T cell receptor beta chains below was sequenced from the same sample in a study of blood T cell repertoires in COVID-19. TCRdb keeps only in-frame clones here, not all; method: immunoSEQ multiplex PCR. Seen here are some 180,000 clones, around 85% observed once, and the top ten hold around 20%. Sample: peripheral blood. These receptors originate from a man between 70 and 80 years old with active or convalescent COVID-19.

In this sample, this clone turned up a few times. This chain joins TRBV5-1 and TRBJ1-1; the D gene is possibly TRBD1 (6 bases). V lost 4 bases to trimming and J lost 8 bases, with 15 bases between them. The CDR3 runs to 13 residues. Germline V CDR1 and CDR2: SGHRS, YFSETQ. The CDR3 DNA reads as TGCGCCAGCAGCGCGGGCCTGGACAGAGAAGCTTTCTTT. Its protein product is CASSAGLDREAFF.

The chain couples TRBV29-1 to TRBJ1-2; TRBD1 matches at 9 bases. V trimming: 6 bases; J trimming: 2 bases; junction bases outside the gene matches: 4. CDR3 length: 13 residues. Germline CDR1 reads SQVTM; CDR2 reads ANQGSEA. This CDR3 reads CSVRDRENYGYTF. CDR3 DNA: TGCAGCGTGCGGGACAGGGAGAACTATGGCTACACCTTC.

The chain joins TRBV29-1 to TRBJ1-1, with TRBD1 matching over 7 bases. Germline values: CDR1 SQVTM, CDR2 ANQGSEA. The V gene end was trimmed by 7 bases and the J gene end by 0 bases; junction bases not matched to a gene: 5. CDR3 length: 13 residues. The CDR3 reads CSGRDRVNTEAFF. The CDR3 coding sequence is TGCAGCGGTAGGGACAGAGTGAACACTGAAGCTTTCTTT.

This sequence joins TRBV6-2 or TRBV6-3 and TRBJ2-5, with D hard to call. This CDR3 has 13 amino acids. Trimming took 6 bases from V and 6 from J, leaving 14 bases between them. The V gene's germline CDR1 is MNHEY and CDR2 SVGEGT. CDR3 residues: CASSPTTIQTQYF. CDR3 nucleotide sequence: TGTGCCAGCAGCCCCACTACGATCCAGACCCAGTACTTC.

V is TRBV3-1 (or the pseudogene TRBV3-2) and J is TRBJ2-7, with TRBD2 as a possible D gene (5 bases). Per the germline V gene, CDR1 is LGHDT and CDR2 is YNNKEL (reference sequence). The CDR3 covers 13 residues. Trimming took off 6 bases at V and 0 bases at J, with 9 bases between the two ends. CDR3 region: CASREAGSYEQYF. The CDR3 nucleotides read TGTGCCAGCAGGGAGGCTGGCTCCTACGAGCAGTACTTC.

This clone was observed a single time. The V and J genes are TRBV19 and TRBJ1-1; 10 nucleotides match TRBD1. The V gene's germline CDR1 is LNHDA and CDR2 SQIVND (reference sequence). The trim removed 7 bases at V and 3 bases at J, leaving 5 bases unmatched. The CDR3 extends over 14 amino acids. The CDR3 region is CASIDRGRYTEAFF. CDR3 DNA: TGTGCCAGTATTGACAGGGGGCGGTACACTGAAGCTTTCTTT.

This clone was observed a single time. The rearrangement links TRBV4-1 to TRBJ2-5; D may be TRBD1 (5 bases). Germline CDR1 reads MGHRA; CDR2 reads YSYEKL. The CDR3 runs 14 residues. V was cut by 2 bases and J by 2 bases, with 9 bases left in between. CDR3 nucleotides: TGCGCCAGCAGCCAAAGGGGCCCGCAAGAGACCCAGTACTTC. It specifies CASSQRGPQETQYF.

The chain links TRBV7-8 to TRBJ1-5, with 8 bases identical to TRBD1. Trimming took 5 bases from V and 3 from J; bases not matched to a gene: 9. The CDR3 sequence is 16 residues long. CDR1 and CDR2 from the germline V gene are SGHVS and FQNEAQ. CDR3 sequence (DNA): TGTGCCAGCAGCGAGCACGGACAGGGTCTCAATCAGCCCCAGCATTTT. Translating it yields CASSEHGQGLNQPQHF. Full variable domain (missing parts from reference TRBV7-8 and TRBJ1-5): GAGVSQSPRYKVAKRGQDVALRCDPISGHVSLFWYQQALGQGPEFLTYFQNEAQLDKSGLPSDRFFAERPEGSVSTLKIQRTQQEDSAVYLCASSEHGQGLNQPQHFGDGTRLSIL.

The gene calls are TRBV5-1 and TRBJ1-4, with a tentative D call TRBD1 (6 bases). Germline V CDR1 and CDR2: SGHRS, YFSETQ. This CDR3 has 15 residues. The V gene lost 4 bases and the J gene lost 3 bases, with 13 bases spanning the gap. CDR3 protein: CASSGLGGANEKLFF. The CDR3 coding sequence is TGCGCCAGCAGCGGACTAGGGGGAGCTAATGAAAAACTGTTTTTT.

This chain joins TRBV6-5 and TRBJ2-1; 9 bases are shared with TRBD1. The CDR3 is 16 amino acids. J was trimmed by 1 base and V by 4 bases; bases with no gene match: 5. Germline V lookup: CDR1 MNHEY, CDR2 SVGAGI. The CDR3 sequence: CASSSTGGLSYNEQFF. CDR3 DNA sequence: TGTGCCAGCAGTTCCACAGGGGGCCTTTCCTACAATGAGCAGTTCTTC.

The CDR3 region has the DNA TGTGCCAGCAGCCCCCAAGGGGTTGTCTACAATGAGCAGTTCTTC. Protein: CASSPQGVVYNEQFF. The chain employs TRBV7-2 and TRBJ2-1, with D tentatively TRBD1 (5 bases). V shed 5 bases and J shed 3 bases, with 14 bases lying between them. The CDR3 loop spans 15 amino acids. Germline lookup yields CDR1 SGHTA and CDR2 FQGNSA. Full variable domain (outside the CDR3, taken from reference TRBV7-2 and TRBJ2-1): GAGVSQSPSNKVTEKGKDVELRCDPISGHTALYWYRQSLGQGLEFLIYFQGNSAPDKSGLPSDRFSAERTGGSVSTLTIQRTQQEDSAVYLCASSPQGVVYNEQFFGPGTRLTVL.

The V gene is TRBV15, the J gene TRBJ1-1; no firm D call. V lost 0 bases, J lost 1 base, and 9 bases lay in between. This CDR3 comprises 15 residues. The germline CDR1 and CDR2 sequences are LNHNV and YYDKDF (reference sequence). CDR3 sequence (DNA): TGTGCCACCAGCAGAGAAGCGGCGACGAACACTGAAGCTTTCTTT. Protein product: CATSREAATNTEAFF.

The rearrangement uses TRBV27 and TRBJ2-3, with D possibly being TRBD2 (6 bases). V lost 2 bases and J 1 base, leaving 10 bases between the germline ends. The CDR3 extends over 15 amino acids. CDR1 is MNHEY, CDR2 SMNVEV, per germline (reference sequence). CDR3 coding DNA: TGTGCCAGCAGTTTACTCGGGGGAGGCACAGATACGCAGTATTTT. Translated, it gives CASSLLGGGTDTQYF.

The genes are TRBV3-1 (or the pseudogene TRBV3-2) and TRBJ2-3, with D possibly TRBD2 on 5 matching bases. The CDR3 has 16 amino acids. V was cut by 3 bases and J by 0 bases, with 13 bases left in between. Germline CDR1 and CDR2: LGHDT and YNNKEL (reference sequence). Written as DNA, the CDR3 is TGTGCCAGCAGCCAGCCTCTCCAGCGGAGCACAGATACGCAGTATTTT. It codes for CASSQPLQRSTDTQYF.

This rearrangement joins TRBV4-3 to TRBJ2-2; D possibly corresponds to TRBD2 (5 bases). The V end lost 0 bases, the J end lost 5 bases, and 13 bases lay between the germline ends. CDR3 size: 16 residues. CDR1 is LGHNA, CDR2 YSLEER, per germline. The CDR3 sequence is CASSQDRLARTGELFF. The CDR3 DNA sequence: TGCGCCAGCAGCCAAGATCGTCTAGCTAGAACCGGGGAGCTGTTTTTT.

The chain carries TRBV28 and TRBJ1-2; D perhaps matches TRBD1 (5 bases). The ends were cut back, 5 bases at V and 6 bases at J, with 10 bases in the middle. The CDR3 sequence is 12 residues long. Germline V gene data show CDR1 as MDHEN and CDR2 as SYDVKM. The CDR3 is CASSLPGDGYTF. Here the CDR3 DNA reads TGTGCCAGCAGTCTTCCGGGGGATGGCTACACCTTC.

The V and J genes are TRBV6-5 and TRBJ2-5; TRBD1 matches at 8 bases. CDR1 is MNHEY, CDR2 SVGAGI, per germline. This CDR3 region has 13 residues. V shed 6 bases, J shed 3 bases, and the junction held 3 bases outside the gene matches. The CDR3 nucleotides are TGTGCCAGCAGGGCGACAGGGGAAGAGACCCAGTACTTC. This encodes CASRATGEETQYF.

The chain has TRBV19 and TRBJ1-5; 7 nucleotides agree with TRBD1. CDR1 and CDR2 (germline): LNHDA, SQIVND (reference sequence). The length of the CDR3 is 17 residues. V shed 5 bases, J shed 4 bases, and the junction held 14 bases outside the gene matches. The CDR3: CASSSSGAGTVNQPQHF. The CDR3 DNA reads TGTGCCAGTAGTTCCTCTGGAGCCGGGACAGTTAATCAGCCCCAGCATTTT.

This chain joins TRBV18 and TRBJ2-1; 9 bases fit TRBD1. J was trimmed by 1 base and V by 0 bases; bases with no gene match: 10. This CDR3 is 19 amino acids long. Germline V lookup: CDR1 KGHSH, CDR2 LQKENI. The CDR3 DNA reads as TGTGCCAGCTCACCACCTATCAGCCGCGGGACAGGGTCCTACAATGAGCAGTTCTTC. It is translated as CASSPPISRGTGSYNEQFF.

This rearrangement joins TRBV3-1 (or the pseudogene TRBV3-2) to TRBJ2-1; D possibly corresponds to TRBD1 (5 bases). Trimming cost V 0 bases and J 14 bases, with 11 bases left between them. Germline assignment: CDR1 LGHDT and CDR2 YNNKEL (reference sequence). The CDR3 loop spans 12 amino acids. The CDR3 coding sequence is TGTGCCAGCAGCCAAGATACCAGGGAAGAGTTCTTC. Translating gives CASSQDTREEFF.

With respect to this clone: The sample carries other DNA sequences with the same CDR3. CDR3 nucleotides: TGTGCCAGCTCACCGGGACAGGGTCATACTGAAGCTTTCTTT. This gives the protein CASSPGQGHTEAFF. The chain recombines TRBV18 with TRBJ1-1; 9 bases match TRBD1. The J segment lost 5 bases and the V segment lost 3 bases, leaving 4 bases of the junction unmatched. CDR1 KGHSH and CDR2 LQKENI come from the germline V gene. The CDR3 spans 14 residues.

This clone was seen only once. The chain links TRBV6-5 to TRBJ2-1, with D possibly matching TRBD2 (5 bases). Trimming stripped 0 bases from V and 9 bases from J, with 15 bases between. Germline CDR1 reads MNHEY; CDR2 reads SVGAGI. CDR3 size: 15 residues. In nucleotides, the CDR3 is TGTGCCAGCAGTTACTCGACGGGTCGGGATCGTGAGCAGTTCTTC. Translated, it gives CASSYSTGRDREQFF.

This clone was observed a single time. The chain joins TRBV28 to TRBJ1-2; D unclear. V lost 0 bases and J 2 bases, leaving 7 bases between the germline ends. The CDR3 totals 14 residues. CDR1 MDHEN and CDR2 SYDVKM come from the germline V gene. The DNA for the CDR3 is TGTGCCAGCAGTTTATGGTCCCAGAACTATGGCTACACCTTC. This encodes CASSLWSQNYGYTF.

The V and J genes are TRBV2 and TRBJ1-4, with TRBD1 matching over 7 bases. The CDR3 is made up of 14 amino acids. Germline assignment: CDR1 SNHLY and CDR2 FYNNEI. J gave up 5 bases and V 3 bases, and 3 bases lay outside the gene matches. CDR3 protein: CASSEWDSNEKLFF. In DNA form, the CDR3 reads TGTGCCAGCAGTGAGTGGGACAGCAATGAAAAACTGTTTTTT.

The count of this clone is one. The chain carries TRBV19 and TRBJ1-5, with D maybe TRBD1 (6 bases). The CDR3 sequence is 16 residues long. CDR1 and CDR2 from the germline V gene are LNHDA and SQIVND (reference sequence). Trimming cost V 6 bases and J 1 base, with 16 bases left between them. The chain's CDR3 is CASRPNSQGSNQPQHF. DNA of the CDR3: TGTGCCAGTAGGCCCAACTCTCAGGGGAGCAATCAGCCCCAGCATTTT.